This TCR beta chain was observed in a study of blood T cell repertoires in COVID-19. Across the study: T cells, B-cell-depleted T cells, or PBMCs provided the cDNA or gDNA that served as material.

The CDR3 sequence is 16 residues long. Per germline, CDR1 SEHNR and CDR2 FQNEAQ (reference sequence). V gave up 2 bases and J gave up 7 bases; unmatched junction bases: 11. In assigning cohorts, the study relied on participant-reported clinical history. Authors' methods: Estimation of nucleated cell counts was performed using reference gene primer amplification. TCRdb's table, derived via immunoSEQ multiplex PCR, lists solely in-frame clones and lacks some. V and J calls plus clone size are reproduced from that table; the DNA served to infer D and trimming. The table shows fewer than 600,000 clones, with roughly 90% occurring only once.

This sequence was found in a middle-aged woman who had recovered from COVID-19. The sequenced sample consisted of PBMCs or T cells enriched from blood (not recorded which). The V gene is TRBV7-9, the J gene TRBJ1-1, with TRBD1 identical over 9 bases. The CDR3 sequence: CASSLKYTGGRGEAFF. The DNA for the CDR3 is TGTGCCAGCAGCTTAAAGTATACAGGGGGCAGGGGTGAAGCTTTCTTT. Supplemented by reference TRBV7-9 and TRBJ1-1, the full variable domain reads DTGVSQNPRHKITKRGQNVTFRCDPISEHNRLYWYRQTLGQGPEFLTYFQNEAQLEKSRLLSDRFSAERPKGSFSTLEIQRTEQGDSAMYLCASSLKYTGGRGEAFFGQGTRLTVV.